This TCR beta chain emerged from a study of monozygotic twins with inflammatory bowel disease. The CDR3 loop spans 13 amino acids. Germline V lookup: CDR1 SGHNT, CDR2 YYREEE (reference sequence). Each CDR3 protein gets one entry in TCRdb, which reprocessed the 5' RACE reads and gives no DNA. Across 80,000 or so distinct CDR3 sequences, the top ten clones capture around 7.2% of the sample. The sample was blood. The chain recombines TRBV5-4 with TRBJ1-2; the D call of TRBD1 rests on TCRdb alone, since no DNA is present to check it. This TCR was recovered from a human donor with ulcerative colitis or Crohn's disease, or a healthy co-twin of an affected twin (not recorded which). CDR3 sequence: CASSSTDPYGYTF. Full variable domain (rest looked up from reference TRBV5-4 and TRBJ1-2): ETGVTQSPTHLIKTRGQQVTLRCSSQSGHNTVSWYQQALGQGPQFIFQYYREEENGRGNFPPRFSGLQFPNYSSELNVNALELDDSALYLCASSSTDPYGYTFGSGTRLTVV.